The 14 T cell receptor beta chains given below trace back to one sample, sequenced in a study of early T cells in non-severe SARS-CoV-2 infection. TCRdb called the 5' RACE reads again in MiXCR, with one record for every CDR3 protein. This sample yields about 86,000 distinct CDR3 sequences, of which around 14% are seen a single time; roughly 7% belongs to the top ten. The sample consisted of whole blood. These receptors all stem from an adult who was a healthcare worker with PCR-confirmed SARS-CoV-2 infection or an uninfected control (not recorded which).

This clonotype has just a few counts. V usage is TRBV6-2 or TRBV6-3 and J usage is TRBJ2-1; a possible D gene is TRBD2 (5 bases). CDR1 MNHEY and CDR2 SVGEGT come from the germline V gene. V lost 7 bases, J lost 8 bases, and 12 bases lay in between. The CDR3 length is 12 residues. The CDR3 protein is CASTTSFDEQFF. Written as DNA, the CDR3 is TGTGCCAGCACTACTAGTTTTGATGAGCAGTTCTTC.

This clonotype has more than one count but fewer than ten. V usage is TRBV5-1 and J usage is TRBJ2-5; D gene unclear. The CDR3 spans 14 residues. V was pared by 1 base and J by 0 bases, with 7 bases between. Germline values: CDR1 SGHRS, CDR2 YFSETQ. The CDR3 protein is CASSLSRDQETQYF. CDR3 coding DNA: TGCGCCAGCAGCTTGAGTAGGGACCAAGAGACCCAGTACTTC.

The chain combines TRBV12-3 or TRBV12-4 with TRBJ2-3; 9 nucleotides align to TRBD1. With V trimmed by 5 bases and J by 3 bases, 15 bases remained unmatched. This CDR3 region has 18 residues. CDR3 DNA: TGTGCCAGCAGTCCTTGGAAGGTCCGGGACAGGGTTACAGATACGCAGTATTTT. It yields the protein CASSPWKVRDRVTDTQYF.

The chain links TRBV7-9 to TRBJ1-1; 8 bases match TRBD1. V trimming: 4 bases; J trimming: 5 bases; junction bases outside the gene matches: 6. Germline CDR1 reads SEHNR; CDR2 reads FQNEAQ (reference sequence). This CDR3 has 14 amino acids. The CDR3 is CASSSWTGNTEAFF. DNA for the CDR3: TGTGCCAGCAGCTCGTGGACAGGGAATACTGAAGCTTTCTTT.

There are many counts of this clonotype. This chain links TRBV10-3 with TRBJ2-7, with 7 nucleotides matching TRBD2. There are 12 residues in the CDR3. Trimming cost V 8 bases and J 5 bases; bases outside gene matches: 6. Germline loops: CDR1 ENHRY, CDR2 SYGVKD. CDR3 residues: CAIGGGWNEQYF. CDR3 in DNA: TGTGCCATCGGGGGGGGATGGAACGAGCAGTACTTC.

The CDR3 nucleotides read TGTGCCAGCAGCCTGGGACTAGCGGGAGTAAACATTCAGTACTTC. It is translated as CASSLGLAGVNIQYF. The chain carries TRBV3-1 and TRBJ2-4, with TRBD2 identical over 14 bases. The CDR3 is 15 residues long. J gave up 6 bases and V 4 bases, and 2 bases lay outside the gene matches. Looked up from germline, CDR1 is LGHDT and CDR2 is YNNKEL (reference sequence).

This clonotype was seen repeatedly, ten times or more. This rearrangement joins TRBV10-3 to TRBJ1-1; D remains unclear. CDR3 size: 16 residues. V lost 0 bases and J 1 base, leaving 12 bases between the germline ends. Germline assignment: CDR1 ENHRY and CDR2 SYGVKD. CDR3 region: CAISESAPARNTEAFF. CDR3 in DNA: TGTGCCATCAGTGAGTCTGCGCCCGCTAGGAACACTGAAGCTTTCTTT.

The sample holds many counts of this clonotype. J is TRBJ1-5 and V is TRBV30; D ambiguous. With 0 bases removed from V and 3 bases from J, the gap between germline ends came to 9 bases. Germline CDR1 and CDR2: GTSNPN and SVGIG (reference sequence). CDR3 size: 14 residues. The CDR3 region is CAWSVRGYNQPQHF. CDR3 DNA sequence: TGTGCCTGGAGTGTACGGGGTTACAATCAGCCCCAGCATTTT.

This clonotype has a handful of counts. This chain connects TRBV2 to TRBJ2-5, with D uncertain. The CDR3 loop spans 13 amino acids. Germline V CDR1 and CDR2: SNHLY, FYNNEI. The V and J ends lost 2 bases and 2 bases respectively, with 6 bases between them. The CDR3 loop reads CASSEWGQETQYF. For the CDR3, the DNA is TGTGCCAGCAGTGAATGGGGACAAGAGACCCAGTACTTC. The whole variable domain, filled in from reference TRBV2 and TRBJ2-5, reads EPEVTQTPSHQVTQMGQEVILRCVPISNHLYFYWYRQILGQKVEFLVSFYNNEISEKSEIFDDQFSVERPDGSNFTLKIRSTKLEDSAMYFCASSEWGQETQYFGPGTRLLVL.

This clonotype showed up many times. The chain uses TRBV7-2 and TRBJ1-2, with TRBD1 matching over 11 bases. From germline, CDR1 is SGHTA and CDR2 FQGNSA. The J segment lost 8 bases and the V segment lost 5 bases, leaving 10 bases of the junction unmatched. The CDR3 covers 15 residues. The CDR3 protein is CASSIRGQGADGYTF. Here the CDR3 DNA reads TGTGCCAGCAGCATTCGTGGACAGGGGGCGGACGGCTACACCTTC. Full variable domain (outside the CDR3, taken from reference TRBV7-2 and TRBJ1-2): GAGVSQSPSNKVTEKGKDVELRCDPISGHTALYWYRQSLGQGLEFLIYFQGNSAPDKSGLPSDRFSAERTGGSVSTLTIQRTQQEDSAVYLCASSIRGQGADGYTFGSGTRLTVV.

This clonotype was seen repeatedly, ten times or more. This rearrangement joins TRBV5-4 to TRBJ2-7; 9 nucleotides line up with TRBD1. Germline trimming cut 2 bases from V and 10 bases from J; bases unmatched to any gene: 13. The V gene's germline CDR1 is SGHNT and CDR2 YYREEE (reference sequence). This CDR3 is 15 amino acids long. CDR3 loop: CASSFSSGQGLGQYF. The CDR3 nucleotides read TGTGCCAGCAGCTTCTCTTCGGGACAGGGTCTAGGCCAGTACTTC.

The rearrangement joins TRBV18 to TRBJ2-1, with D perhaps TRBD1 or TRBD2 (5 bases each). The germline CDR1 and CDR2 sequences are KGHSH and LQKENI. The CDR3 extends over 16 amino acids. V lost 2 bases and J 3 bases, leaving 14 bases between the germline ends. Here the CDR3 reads CASSPGTEVFYNEQFF. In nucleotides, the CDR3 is TGTGCCAGCTCACCAGGGACGGAAGTATTCTACAATGAGCAGTTCTTC.

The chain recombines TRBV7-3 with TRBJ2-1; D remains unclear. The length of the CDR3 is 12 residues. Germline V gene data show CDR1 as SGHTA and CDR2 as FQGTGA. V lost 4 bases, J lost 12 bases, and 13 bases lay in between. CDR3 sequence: CASSSQTSRQFF. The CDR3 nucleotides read TGTGCCAGCAGCTCCCAGACCAGCAGGCAGTTCTTC.

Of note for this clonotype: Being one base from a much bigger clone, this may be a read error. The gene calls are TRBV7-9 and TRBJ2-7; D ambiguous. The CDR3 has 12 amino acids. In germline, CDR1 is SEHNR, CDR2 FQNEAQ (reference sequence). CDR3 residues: CANSLVSYEQYF. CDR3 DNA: TGTGCCAACAGCTTAGTCTCCTACGAGCAGTACTTC.